The source of this T cell receptor beta chain is a study of shared clonotypes between healthy human individuals. Study-level results: Clonotype sharing levels among donors were expected to vary with sequencing depth. Shared clonotypes across all four donors exceeded non-shared ones in generation probability. Generally, naive subsets came out with larger estimated richness than memory subsets.

As for this clone: The antigen is not known.

The assay used deep level. Generated by immunoSEQ multiplex PCR, the TCRdb table keeps only in-frame clones and is missing some. The sample records about 2.3 million clones, about nine tenths being singletons. Material: naive CD4+ T cells from PBMCs. Stated subset: CD45RA+ positively selected. The TCR originated in a man in his late teens or twenties in good health. Some clones in this sample may be carry-over from other donors' samples.

The CDR3 DNA reads as TGTGCCAGCAGCGGCCCGGGGACCTTGAATGAAAAACTGTTTTTT. Protein: CASSGPGTLNEKLFF. This sequence joins TRBV28 and TRBJ1-4; tentatively, D is TRBD1 (5 bases). The germline CDR1 and CDR2 sequences are MDHEN and SYDVKM. Trimming left V 6 bases short and J 5 bases short, with 16 bases between. The CDR3 length is 15 residues. Filled out from reference TRBV28 and TRBJ1-4, the complete variable domain reads DVKVTQSSRYLVKRTGEKVFLECVQDMDHENMFWYRQDPGLGLRLIYFSYDVKMKEKGDIPEGYSVSREKKERFSLILESASTNQTSMYLCASSGPGTLNEKLFFGSGTQLSVL.